This entry is about one T cell receptor beta chain. The source of the sample is a study of vaccination and CD4 T cells after COVID-19. The wider study: It was a median around 100 days after diagnosis, with a range of 35 to 161, that post-COVID samples were drawn. The authors sampled a few convalescent patients on day 14 and on days 161 to 241 post-vaccination.

Described time point: late sampling 161 to 241 days after vaccination in a few convalescent patients. Positive PCR tests came between March and December 2020, ahead of the US Alpha, Beta and Delta variants. From the PCR reads, TCRdb called clonotypes with MiXCR, one entry per CDR3 protein. The sample shows around 30,000 distinct CDR3 sequences, 50% of them seen only once. The source material was CD4+ T cells from blood, sampled about 7 months after SARS-CoV-2 vaccination. This receptor was taken from a human donor who had recovered from COVID-19.

Here the CDR3 DNA reads TGTGCCAGCAGCTTACCAACCCAAGCGGAAAGCACAGATACGCAGTATTTT. This sequence encodes CASSLPTQAESTDTQYF. The V gene is TRBV7-2, the J gene TRBJ2-3, with a weak D call TRBD2 (5 bases). In germline, CDR1 is SGHTA, CDR2 FQGNSA. With 2 bases removed from V and 0 bases from J, the gap between germline ends came to 15 bases. The CDR3 covers 17 residues.